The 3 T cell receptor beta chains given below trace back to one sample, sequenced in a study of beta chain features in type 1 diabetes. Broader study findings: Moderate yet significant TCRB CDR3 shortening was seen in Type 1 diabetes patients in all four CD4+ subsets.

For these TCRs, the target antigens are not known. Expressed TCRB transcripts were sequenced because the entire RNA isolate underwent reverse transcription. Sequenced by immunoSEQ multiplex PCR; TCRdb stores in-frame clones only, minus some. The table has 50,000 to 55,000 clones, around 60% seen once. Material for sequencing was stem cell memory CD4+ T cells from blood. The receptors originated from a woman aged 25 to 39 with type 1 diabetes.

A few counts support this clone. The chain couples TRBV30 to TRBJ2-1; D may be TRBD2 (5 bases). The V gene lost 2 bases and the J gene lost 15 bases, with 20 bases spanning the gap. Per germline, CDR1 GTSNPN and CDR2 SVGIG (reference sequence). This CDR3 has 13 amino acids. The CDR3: CAWSPGLAGPWFF. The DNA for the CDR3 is TGTGCCTGGAGTCCTGGGCTCGCGGGTCCGTGGTTCTTC.

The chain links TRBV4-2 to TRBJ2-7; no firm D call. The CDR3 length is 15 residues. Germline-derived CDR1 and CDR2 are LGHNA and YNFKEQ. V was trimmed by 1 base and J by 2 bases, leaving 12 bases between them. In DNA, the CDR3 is TGTGCCAGCAGCCAAGGAGGCGCCGAAGCCTACGAGCAGTACTTC. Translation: CASSQGGAEAYEQYF.

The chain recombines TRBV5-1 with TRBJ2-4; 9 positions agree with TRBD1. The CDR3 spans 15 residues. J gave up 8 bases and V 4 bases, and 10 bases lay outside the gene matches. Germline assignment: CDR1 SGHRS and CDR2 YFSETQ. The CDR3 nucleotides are TGCGCCAGCAGCGGCGGACAGGGGACGAGCGACATTCAGTACTTC. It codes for CASSGGQGTSDIQYF.